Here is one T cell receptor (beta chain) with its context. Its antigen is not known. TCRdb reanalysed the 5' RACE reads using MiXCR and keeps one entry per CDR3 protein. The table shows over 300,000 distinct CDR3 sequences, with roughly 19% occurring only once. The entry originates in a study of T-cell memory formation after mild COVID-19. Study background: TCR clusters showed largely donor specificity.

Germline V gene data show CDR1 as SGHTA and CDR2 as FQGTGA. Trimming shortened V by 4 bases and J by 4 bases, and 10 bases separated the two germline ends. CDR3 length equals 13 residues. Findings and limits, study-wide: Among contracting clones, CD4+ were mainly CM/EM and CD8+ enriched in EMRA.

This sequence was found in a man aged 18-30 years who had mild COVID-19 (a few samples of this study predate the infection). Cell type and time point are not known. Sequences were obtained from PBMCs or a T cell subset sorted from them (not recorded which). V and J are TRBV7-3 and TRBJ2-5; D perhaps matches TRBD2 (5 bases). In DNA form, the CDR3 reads TGTGCCAGCAGCTCAGCGGTAGGAGAGACCCAGTACTTC. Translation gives CASSSAVGETQYF.